Described below is a single T cell receptor beta chain sequence and its context. CDR1 is SGHRS and CDR2 is YFSETQ in the germline V gene. The CDR3 has 17 residues. Trimming removed 4 bases from V and 0 bases from J, with 17 bases in between. The sample originates from a study of T cell responses to AZD1222 COVID-19 vaccine. Libraries were prepared by immunoSEQ multiplex PCR; TCRdb keeps only in-frame clonotypes and omits some of them. This sample has around 95,000 clones, with just under 90% found just once. The chain joins TRBV5-1 to TRBJ2-1; weak D call: TRBD1 (5 bases). The receptor was isolated from an adult in good health. Source: peripheral blood, taken on day 0 of AZD1222 vaccination. CDR3 region: CASSLDNYRSSYNEQFF. The CDR3, as DNA: TGCGCCAGCAGCCTTGATAACTACAGGAGCTCCTACAATGAGCAGTTCTTC.